This TCR beta chain was captured by sequencing in a study of shared clonotypes between healthy human individuals. Broader study findings: Compared with memory subsets, naive subsets generally had larger estimated richness. Clonotypes shared by all four donors outscored non-shared clonotypes in generation probability.

The repertoire was sequenced with immunoSEQ multiplex PCR; TCRdb's copy has only in-frame clones and lacks some. Of some 900,000 clones listed, over 60% are singletons. CDR3 size: 15 residues. CDR1 and CDR2 (germline): SGHNT, YYREEE (reference sequence). The J segment lost 6 bases and the V segment lost 0 bases, leaving 5 bases of the junction unmatched. The study drew its donors from healthy HIV-negative adults without recent acute infections or vaccinations. Details on this clone: Its antigen is not identified.

The sample was memory CD4+ T cells sorted from blood. As to subset: CD45RA-negative fraction. The TCR comes from a man between 18 and 35 years old in good health. J is TRBJ1-4 and V is TRBV5-4; 7 bases align to TRBD1. Here the CDR3 reads CASSLDPGGYEKLFF. As DNA, the CDR3 is TGTGCCAGCAGCTTGGATCCAGGGGGTTATGAAAAACTGTTTTTT. Supplemented by reference TRBV5-4 and TRBJ1-4, the full variable domain reads ETGVTQSPTHLIKTRGQQVTLRCSSQSGHNTVSWYQQALGQGPQFIFQYYREEENGRGNFPPRFSGLQFPNYSSELNVNALELDDSALYLCASSLDPGGYEKLFFGSGTQLSVL.